The 5 T cell receptor beta chains below were found in one sample sequenced in a study of T cells in Graves' hyperthyroidism and ophthalmopathy. TCR beta CDR3 regions were amplified from RNA transcripts. A first-round RT-PCR of the TCR CDR3 used the HTBI primer set. One entry per CDR3 protein, called by TCRdb with MiXCR from the multiplex PCR reads. The sample lists over 350,000 distinct CDR3 sequences, over 12% occurring once. The sequenced sample was blood. The receptors were gathered from a middle-aged man with Graves' ophthalmopathy.

This clonotype came up once. This CDR3 is missing its conserved last phenylalanine or tryptophan, likely due to a read error. The chain recombines TRBV12-3 or TRBV12-4 with TRBJ2-7; D is unclear. CDR3 size: 12 residues. With 0 bases removed from V and 4 bases from J, the gap between germline ends came to 4 bases. The CDR3 reads CASSLALYEQYL. The DNA for the CDR3 is TGTGCCAGCAGTTTAGCGCTATACGAGCAGTACCTC.

There are many counts of this clonotype. The chain couples TRBV5-1 to TRBJ2-5; 8 bases are a match to TRBD1. This CDR3 has 17 residues. In germline, CDR1 is SGHRS, CDR2 YFSETQ. J gave up 2 bases and V 4 bases, and 13 bases lay outside the gene matches. In DNA form, the CDR3 reads TGCGCCAGCAGCATCAATCCCCTCGGACAGGGACAAGAGACCCAGTACTTC. Amino acids: CASSINPLGQGQETQYF. Based on the CDR3 plus reference TRBV5-1 and TRBJ2-5, the full variable domain is KAGVTQTPRYLIKTRGQQVTLSCSPISGHRSVSWYQQTPGQGLQFLFEYFSETQRNKGNFPGRFSGRQFSNSRSEMNVSTLELGDSALYLCASSINPLGQGQETQYFGPGTRLLVL.

In its sample, this clonotype was seen many times. The J gene is TRBJ2-1, the V gene TRBV5-1; 8 nucleotides line up with TRBD2. The J segment lost 5 bases and the V segment lost 0 bases, leaving 4 bases of the junction unmatched. CDR1 is SGHRS, CDR2 YFSETQ, per germline. The CDR3 runs to 15 residues. CDR3: CASSLAGLGNNEQFF. Written as DNA, the CDR3 is TGCGCCAGCAGCTTGGCGGGACTAGGAAACAATGAGCAGTTCTTC.

The sample holds many counts of this clonotype. The chain carries TRBV24-1 and TRBJ1-1; a weak D match, TRBD1 (6 bases). CDR1 and CDR2 from the germline V gene are KGHDR and SFDVKD. The length of the CDR3 is 14 residues. V gave up 4 bases and J gave up 11 bases, with 19 bases separating them. This chain's CDR3 is CATSESARGRGAFF. The CDR3 nucleotides are TGTGCCACCAGTGAATCCGCCCGCGGTAGGGGGGCTTTCTTT.

This clonotype was counted at least ten times. V and J are TRBV20-1 and TRBJ2-3, with 8 bases that match TRBD1. The CDR3 sequence is 14 residues long. V shed 5 bases and J 0 bases; nucleotides not matched to a gene: 4. Per germline, CDR1 DFQATT and CDR2 SNEGSKA (reference sequence). The DNA of the CDR3 is TGCAGTGCTTTGACAGGGGTTAGCACAGATACGCAGTATTTT. It codes for CSALTGVSTDTQYF.